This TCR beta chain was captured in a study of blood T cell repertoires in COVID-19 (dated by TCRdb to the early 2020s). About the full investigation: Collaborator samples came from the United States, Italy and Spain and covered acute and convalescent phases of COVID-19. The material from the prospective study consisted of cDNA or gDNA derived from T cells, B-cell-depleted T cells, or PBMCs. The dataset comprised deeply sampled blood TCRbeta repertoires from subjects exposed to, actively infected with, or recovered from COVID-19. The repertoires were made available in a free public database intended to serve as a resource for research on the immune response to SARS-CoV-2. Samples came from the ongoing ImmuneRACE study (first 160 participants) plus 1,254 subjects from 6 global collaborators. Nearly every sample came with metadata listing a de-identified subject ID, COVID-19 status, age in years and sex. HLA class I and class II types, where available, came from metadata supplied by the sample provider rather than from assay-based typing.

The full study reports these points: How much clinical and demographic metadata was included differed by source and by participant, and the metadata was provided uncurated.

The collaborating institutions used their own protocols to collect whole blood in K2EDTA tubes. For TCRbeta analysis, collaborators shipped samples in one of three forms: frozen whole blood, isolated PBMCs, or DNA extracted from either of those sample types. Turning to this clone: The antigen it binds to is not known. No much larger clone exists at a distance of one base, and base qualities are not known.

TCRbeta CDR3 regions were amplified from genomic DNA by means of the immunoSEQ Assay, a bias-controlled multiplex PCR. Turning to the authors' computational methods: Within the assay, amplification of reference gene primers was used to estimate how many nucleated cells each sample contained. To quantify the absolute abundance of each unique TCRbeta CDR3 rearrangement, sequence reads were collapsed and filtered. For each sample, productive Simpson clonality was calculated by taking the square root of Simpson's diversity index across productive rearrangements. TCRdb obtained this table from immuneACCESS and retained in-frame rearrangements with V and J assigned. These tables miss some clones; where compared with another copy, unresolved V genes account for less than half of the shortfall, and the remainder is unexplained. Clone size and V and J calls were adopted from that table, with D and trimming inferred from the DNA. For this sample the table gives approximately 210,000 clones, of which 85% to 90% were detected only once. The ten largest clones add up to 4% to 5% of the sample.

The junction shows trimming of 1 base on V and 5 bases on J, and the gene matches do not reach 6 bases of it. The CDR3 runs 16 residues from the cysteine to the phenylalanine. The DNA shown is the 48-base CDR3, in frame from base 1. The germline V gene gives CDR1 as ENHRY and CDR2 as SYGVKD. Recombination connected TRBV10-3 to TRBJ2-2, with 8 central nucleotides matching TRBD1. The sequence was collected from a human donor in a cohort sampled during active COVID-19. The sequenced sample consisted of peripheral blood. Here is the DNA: TGTGCCATCAGTGAGTTCTCAGGGGGCGCGACCGGGGAGCTGTTTTTT. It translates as CAISEFSGGATGELFF.